Below, 6 T cell receptor beta chains from the same sample are listed, as sequenced in a study of OX40 agonist ivuxolimab in advanced cancers. Clones were sequenced by immunoSEQ multiplex PCR, and TCRdb holds only the in-frame ones, with some missing. This sample carries some 100,000 clones, around 80% of them seen once, and the ten largest clones take around 1.1%. The sample was CD4+ or CD8+ T cells sorted from blood, taken in a trial of the OX40 agonist ivuxolimab. The receptors come from an adult with an advanced solid tumor such as melanoma, head and neck, liver or kidney cancer.

The genes are TRBV5-6 and TRBJ2-7; D not certain. V was cut by 4 bases and J by 0 bases, with 11 bases left in between. Per the germline V gene, CDR1 is SGHDT and CDR2 is YYEEEE. The CDR3 covers 14 residues. The CDR3, as DNA: TGTGCCAGCAGCCCGTTTTCCCTCTCCTACGAGCAGTACTTC. It specifies CASSPFSLSYEQYF.

The chain carries TRBV2 and TRBJ2-5; 13 bases are shared with TRBD2. Trimming cost V 3 bases and J 7 bases; bases outside gene matches: 5. In germline, CDR1 is SNHLY, CDR2 FYNNEI. The CDR3 extends over 15 amino acids. The CDR3 loop is CASSDTSGGVGTQYF. For the CDR3, the DNA is TGTGCCAGCAGTGATACTAGCGGGGGGGTTGGGACCCAGTACTTC.

The chain employs TRBV5-1 and TRBJ1-4; 8 bases fit TRBD1. The V and J ends lost 2 bases and 8 bases, in that order; junction bases with no gene match: 8. CDR3 length: 15 residues. Germline loops: CDR1 SGHRS, CDR2 YFSETQ. CDR3 in amino acids: CASSFRTGTGEKLFF. The CDR3 nucleotides read TGCGCCAGCAGCTTTCGGACAGGGACAGGCGAAAAACTGTTTTTT.

V usage is TRBV5-1 and J usage is TRBJ2-5; 8 bases agree with TRBD1. The ends lost 0 bases at V and 0 bases at J; junction bases unmatched: 4. The germline V gene has CDR1 SGHRS and CDR2 YFSETQ. This CDR3 is built from 16 residues. The CDR3 protein is CASSLAPTGDQETQYF. DNA of the CDR3: TGCGCCAGCAGCTTGGCCCCGACAGGGGACCAAGAGACCCAGTACTTC.

V and J are TRBV10-3 and TRBJ2-1, with 10 bases matching TRBD2. This CDR3 is built from 17 residues. Germline-derived CDR1 and CDR2 are ENHRY and SYGVKD. Trimming cost V 6 bases and J 3 bases; bases outside gene matches: 11. CDR3 in DNA: TGTGCCATCAGGGGTAGCGGGGGGTCCCCCCACTACAATGAGCAGTTCTTC. This encodes CAIRGSGGSPHYNEQFF.

The count of this clone is one. This CDR3 reads CASSPLTVVNTEAFF. The CDR3 bases are TGTGCCAGCTCACCACTGACTGTAGTGAACACTGAAGCTTTCTTT. The chain carries TRBV18 and TRBJ1-1; D is undetermined. The CDR3 has 15 amino acids. The V and J ends lost 1 base and 0 bases respectively, with 9 bases between them. The germline V gene encodes CDR1 KGHSH and CDR2 LQKENI.